The 24 T cell receptor beta chains below were found in one sample sequenced in a study of OX40 agonist ivuxolimab in advanced cancers. The protocol was immunoSEQ multiplex PCR, while the TCRdb copy is restricted to in-frame clones and leaves out a portion. The top ten clones hold approximately 28% of a sample with 25,000 to 30,000 clones, less than 90% of them seen once. Source: CD4+ or CD8+ T cells sorted from blood, taken in a trial of the OX40 agonist ivuxolimab. All receptors come from an adult with an advanced solid tumor such as melanoma, head and neck, liver or kidney cancer.

DNA of the CDR3: TGCGCCAGCAGCTCCAGGGAAACTGAAGCTTTCTTT. Translation gives CASSSRETEAFF. The chain has TRBV5-1 and TRBJ1-1; maybe TRBD1 (5 bases). This CDR3 comprises 12 residues. Looked up from germline, CDR1 is SGHRS and CDR2 is YFSETQ. The V and J ends lost 3 bases and 5 bases respectively, with 8 bases between them.

The chain combines TRBV14 with TRBJ1-3, with a weak D call TRBD1 (6 bases). Germline V gives CDR1 SGHDN, CDR2 FVKESK. This CDR3 spans 14 amino acids. Trimming shortened V by 3 bases and J by 4 bases, and 10 bases separated the two germline ends. The CDR3 region is CASSHWDTGNTIYF. The CDR3 nucleotides are TGTGCCAGCAGCCACTGGGACACGGGAAACACCATATATTTT. Together with reference TRBV14 and TRBJ1-3, the CDR3 gives the full variable domain: EAGVTQFPSHSVIEKGQTVTLRCDPISGHDNLYWYRRVMGKEIKFLLHFVKESKQDESGMPNNRFLAERTGGTYSTLKVQPAELEDSGVYFCASSHWDTGNTIYFGEGSWLTVV.

J is TRBJ1-2 and V is TRBV27, with D perhaps matching TRBD1 (5 bases). Per the germline V gene, CDR1 is MNHEY and CDR2 is SMNVEV (reference sequence). The length of the CDR3 is 12 residues. V was pared by 6 bases and J by 10 bases, with 15 bases between. CDR3 amino acids: CASRYYGGNYTF. The CDR3 region has the DNA TGTGCCAGCAGATATTACGGGGGAAACTACACCTTC.

The chain has TRBV2 and TRBJ2-7; possible D gene TRBD1, 5 bases. This CDR3 spans 12 amino acids. CDR1 SNHLY and CDR2 FYNNEI come from the germline V gene. V shed 8 bases and J shed 1 base, with 9 bases lying between them. The CDR3 nucleotides are TGTGCCAGCCAAGACAGTTCCTACGAGCAGTACTTC. Translation gives CASQDSSYEQYF.

This chain uses TRBV2 with TRBJ1-6; TRBD1 might be the D (5 bases). The CDR3 has 15 residues. Germline V lookup: CDR1 SNHLY, CDR2 FYNNEI. Trimming took 8 bases from V and 4 from J, leaving 15 bases between them. The CDR3 is CASQSHGGYNSPLHF. CDR3 in DNA: TGTGCCAGCCAGTCCCACGGGGGGTATAATTCACCCCTCCACTTT.

The chain recombines TRBV28 with TRBJ2-3; TRBD2 aligns across 7 bases. After removal of 3 bases from V and 2 bases from J, the junction contained 8 bases not matched to a gene. CDR3 size: 16 residues. Germline CDR1 is MDHEN and CDR2 is SYDVKM. CDR3 bases: TGTGCCAGCAGTTTGCGGGCCAGCGGGGTCACAGATACGCAGTATTTT. Translating gives CASSLRASGVTDTQYF.

For the CDR3, the DNA is TGTGCCAGCAGCTTCACTGGCGGACAATATCTTAACACTGAAGCTTTCTTT. This gives the protein CASSFTGGQYLNTEAFF. The chain recombines TRBV7-8 with TRBJ1-1, with D tentatively TRBD1 (5 bases). This CDR3 has 17 residues. V gave up 3 bases and J gave up 2 bases, with 19 bases separating them. Germline V gives CDR1 SGHVS, CDR2 FQNEAQ.

The chain couples TRBV15 to TRBJ2-1, with 11 bases aligning to TRBD2. The germline V gene has CDR1 LNHNV and CDR2 YYDKDF (reference sequence). The CDR3 spans 15 residues. J gave up 8 bases and V 4 bases, and 7 bases lay outside the gene matches. CDR3 in amino acids: CATSNPSGRTDEQFF. The CDR3 DNA sequence: TGTGCCACCAGCAATCCTAGCGGGAGGACCGATGAGCAGTTCTTC.

V is TRBV7-8 and J is TRBJ1-1, with a weak D call TRBD1 (6 bases). Trimming removed 4 bases at V and 0 bases at J, with 18 bases between. Per the germline V gene, CDR1 is SGHVS and CDR2 is FQNEAQ. This CDR3 is 17 amino acids long. The CDR3 bases are TGTGCCAGCAGCTGGGGGCCGGGAATAATTTTGAACACTGAAGCTTTCTTT. Translated, it gives CASSWGPGIILNTEAFF.

The V gene is TRBV27, the J gene TRBJ2-7, with D possibly being TRBD2 (6 bases). The germline V gene encodes CDR1 MNHEY and CDR2 SMNVEV (reference sequence). V lost 4 bases and J lost 1, with 8 bases in between. The CDR3 has 13 amino acids. The CDR3 here is CASSWRESYEQYF. CDR3 nucleotides: TGTGCCAGCAGTTGGAGGGAGTCCTACGAGCAGTACTTC.

This sequence joins TRBV29-1 and TRBJ2-1; D possibly corresponds to TRBD1 (6 bases). Germline CDR1 reads SQVTM; CDR2 reads ANQGSEA. The ends were cut back, 5 bases at V and 0 bases at J, with 8 bases in the middle. The CDR3 is 13 amino acids. DNA for the CDR3: TGCAGCGTTCACAGGGTCTCCTACAATGAGCAGTTCTTC. It translates to CSVHRVSYNEQFF.

This chain links TRBV19 with TRBJ1-3; the D is unclear. Per germline, CDR1 LNHDA and CDR2 SQIVND (reference sequence). Between the trimmed V and J ends, which lost 3 bases and 3 bases, there was a span of 18 bases. The CDR3 spans 17 residues. CDR3 amino acids: CASSIMMLGAFGNTIYF. In DNA, the CDR3 is TGTGCCAGTAGTATCATGATGCTGGGAGCGTTTGGAAACACCATATATTTT.

V is TRBV7-3 and J is TRBJ2-1; D possibly uses TRBD1 or TRBD2 (5 bases each). This CDR3 has 14 residues. Trimming shortened V by 4 bases and J by 6 bases, and 13 bases separated the two germline ends. CDR1 is SGHTA, CDR2 FQGTGA, per germline. CDR3 sequence: CASSSPPGRNEQFF. The CDR3 coding sequence is TGTGCCAGCAGCTCCCCGCCGGGACGCAATGAGCAGTTCTTC.

V gene TRBV19 combines with J gene TRBJ1-1, with TRBD1 matching 9 bases. Germline CDR1 LNHDA, CDR2 SQIVND (reference sequence). The J segment lost 0 bases and the V segment lost 3 bases, leaving 5 bases of the junction unmatched. This CDR3 has 16 residues. CDR3 loop: CASSILGTGLNTEAFF. CDR3 nucleotides: TGTGCCAGTAGTATTCTGGGGACAGGGTTGAACACTGAAGCTTTCTTT.

The chain carries TRBV7-6 and TRBJ2-7; 9 positions agree with TRBD1. Trimming at V came to 4 bases and at J to 1 base, leaving 8 bases not matched to a gene. The CDR3 sequence is 16 residues long. The germline V gene has CDR1 SGHVS and CDR2 FNYEAQ. The CDR3: CASSSGQGWGSYEQYF. The CDR3 DNA sequence: TGTGCCAGCAGCTCGGGACAGGGATGGGGTTCCTACGAGCAGTACTTC.

This chain links TRBV28 with TRBJ2-5; 12 bases agree with TRBD2. The DNA matches TRBJ2-7 better at its end, which makes the J call doubtful. CDR3 length: 15 amino acids. Looked up from germline, CDR1 is MDHEN and CDR2 is SYDVKM. This CDR3 reads CASSSLAGGPGEQYF. CDR3 coding DNA: TGTGCCAGCAGTTCCCTAGCGGGAGGGCCGGGCGAGCAGTACTTC.

This chain connects TRBV28 to TRBJ2-3; maybe TRBD1 (6 bases). Germline V gene sequence: CDR1 MDHEN, CDR2 SYDVKM. The length of the CDR3 is 13 residues. V lost 3 bases, J lost 6 bases, and 10 bases lay in between. CDR3 coding DNA: TGTGCCAGCAGTTTTATAGGACAGGATACGCAGTATTTT. The encoded protein is CASSFIGQDTQYF.

This chain connects TRBV5-8 to TRBJ1-5; 10 positions agree with TRBD1. Looked up from germline, CDR1 is SGHTS and CDR2 is YDEGEE. J lost 2 bases, V lost 3 bases, and 2 bases had no gene match. The CDR3 sequence is 15 residues long. The CDR3 loop reads CASSWGTGGNQPQHF. The CDR3 coding sequence is TGTGCCAGCAGCTGGGGGACAGGGGGCAATCAGCCCCAGCATTTT.

The chain recombines TRBV11-2 with TRBJ1-2, with 10 bases fitting TRBD1. V lost 5 bases, J lost 4 bases, and 7 bases stayed unmatched. The CDR3 contains 15 residues. CDR1 and CDR2 (germline): SGHAT, FQNNGV. This chain's CDR3 is CASSTQTGGLYGYTF. The CDR3 nucleotides read TGTGCCAGCAGCACCCAGACAGGGGGCCTCTATGGCTACACCTTC.

V is TRBV28 and J is TRBJ2-7, with 7 bases that match TRBD2. V was clipped by 5 bases and J by 0 bases; unmatched bases: 13. The CDR3 extends over 17 amino acids. CDR1 is MDHEN and CDR2 is SYDVKM in the germline V gene. CDR3 loop: CASSPSLAWGGSYEQYF. For the CDR3, the DNA is TGTGCCAGCAGTCCTTCCCTGGCATGGGGGGGCTCCTACGAGCAGTACTTC.

V usage is TRBV27 and J usage is TRBJ1-4; no clear D gene. Germline lookup yields CDR1 MNHEY and CDR2 SMNVEV (reference sequence). V was shortened by 0 bases and J by 8 bases, with 16 bases between the two germline ends. The CDR3 sequence is 16 residues long. CDR3 loop: CASSLSRAASGEKLFF. The CDR3 DNA is TGTGCCAGCAGTTTATCGAGGGCAGCATCGGGGGAAAAACTGTTTTTT.

This clone was observed once. The chain links TRBV9 to TRBJ2-7; D gene ambiguous. CDR3 length: 15 residues. V was shortened by 0 bases and J by 0 bases, with 10 bases between the two germline ends. Looked up from germline, CDR1 is SGDLS and CDR2 is YYNGEE. The CDR3 loop is CASSVGRDPSYEQYF. CDR3 nucleotide sequence: TGTGCCAGCAGCGTAGGGCGAGACCCCTCCTACGAGCAGTACTTC.

The rearrangement joins TRBV28 to TRBJ2-3, with 9 positions matching TRBD2. CDR3 size: 15 residues. Germline-derived CDR1 and CDR2 are MDHEN and SYDVKM. V gave up 2 bases and J gave up 5 bases; unmatched junction bases: 5. CDR3 sequence reads: CASSLAGGPEDTQYF. The CDR3 region has the DNA TGTGCCAGCAGTTTAGCGGGAGGGCCGGAAGATACGCAGTATTTT.

A single count supports this clone. The chain has TRBV29-1 and TRBJ2-7; D call uncertain. V lost 6 bases to trimming and J lost 3 bases, with 12 bases between them. Germline V gives CDR1 SQVTM, CDR2 ANQGSEA. The CDR3 contains 12 residues. The CDR3 here is CSVLAKHYEQYF. CDR3 sequence (DNA): TGCAGCGTCCTGGCGAAGCACTACGAGCAGTACTTC.